Listed below are T cell receptor beta chains from one sample, sequenced in a study of T cells in Graves' hyperthyroidism and ophthalmopathy. Via MiXCR, TCRdb re-called the multiplex PCR reads, giving one row per CDR3 protein. The table shows about 770,000 distinct CDR3 sequences, with under 20% occurring only once. The sequenced material came from blood. Source of these receptors: a woman between 45 and 60 years old with Graves' hyperthyroidism that later progressed to Graves' ophthalmopathy. Both conserved end residues are part of each CDR3. The D gene is left open where the match is weak. Only part of the rows carry a size: once, few, many, or a class if the clone is expanded.

TRBJ2-7 many TRBV27 . CASIRFRDLYEQYF TGTGCCAGCATCCGCTTCCGGGACCTCTACGAGCAGTACTTC
TRBJ2-3 few TRBV20-1 . CSAREIWFETADTQYF TGCAGTGCTAGAGAAATTTGGTTCGAGACAGCAGATACGCAGTATTTT
TRBJ1-2 . TRBV19 TRBD1 CASTNGQERSGGYTF TGTGCCAGTACCAACGGACAGGAGAGATCGGGTGGCTACACCTTC
TRBJ1-5 few TRBV5-5 . CASSYYPTGNQPQHF TGTGCCAGCAGCTACTACCCAACGGGCAATCAGCCCCAGCATTTT
TRBJ1-2 many TRBV11-2 TRBD1 CASSLGRDRISHGYTF TGTGCCAGCAGCTTAGGTAGGGACAGGATATCTCATGGCTACACCTTC
TRBJ2-7 . TRBV6-1 . CASGDPSYEQYF TGTGCCAGCGGTGATCCTTCCTACGAGCAGTACTTC
TRBJ1-5 many TRBV12-3/TRBV12-4 . CASSLVAGASNQPQHF TGTGCCAGCAGTTTAGTTGCGGGGGCCAGCAATCAGCCCCAGCATTTT
TRBJ1-1 many TRBV2 TRBD1 CASSGGTGGYTEAFF TGTGCCAGCAGTGGAGGGACAGGGGGCTACACTGAAGCTTTCTTT
TRBJ1-1 many TRBV5-1 . CASSSLQGSTEAFF TGCGCCAGCAGCTCGCTACAGGGTTCCACTGAAGCTTTCTTT
TRBJ1-6 few TRBV18 . CASSPDRRDSPLHF TGTGCCAGCTCACCTGACAGGAGGGATTCACCCCTCCACTTT
TRBJ2-5 many TRBV11-2 . CASSLDLHRVETQYF TGTGCCAGCAGCTTAGATTTGCACAGGGTGGAGACCCAGTACTTC
TRBJ1-1 once TRBV9 TRBD1 CASSVGGTGGTEAFF TGTGCCAGCAGCGTAGGGGGGACAGGGGGGACTGAAGCTTTCTTT
TRBJ2-7 few TRBV5-1 . CASSFFRGNEQYF TGCGCCAGCAGCTTTTTTCGAGGGAACGAGCAGTACTTC
TRBJ2-1 . TRBV15 TRBD1 CAVSARDRYNEQFF TGTGCCGTGTCAGCCCGGGACAGATACAATGAGCAGTTCTTC
TRBJ2-2 . TRBV19 . CASSITGGGVANTGELFF TGTGCCAGTAGTATTACCGGAGGGGGGGTCGCGAACACCGGGGAGCTGTTTTTT
TRBJ1-4 . TRBV6-1 . CASTEAARGEKLFF TGTGCCAGCACCGAAGCAGCAAGGGGAGAAAAACTGTTTTTT
TRBJ2-7 few TRBV7-9 . CASTLPESYEQYF TGTGCCAGCACGCTCCCCGAGTCCTACGAGCAGTACTTC
TRBJ1-1 many TRBV3-1 . CASSQDWLGSGTEAFF TGTGCCAGCAGCCAAGATTGGCTGGGCAGTGGTACTGAAGCTTTCTTT
TRBJ1-6 . TRBV6-5 . CASSSTGRANSPLHF TGTGCCAGCAGTTCCACAGGGCGGGCTAATTCACCCCTCCACTTT
TRBJ1-1 many TRBV5-1 . CASSKGSTEAFF TGCGCCAGCAGCAAGGGGAGCACTGAAGCTTTCTTT
TRBJ2-7 many TRBV6-1 . CASSYYGTSYEQYF TGTGCCAGCAGTTATTACGGCACCTCCTACGAGCAGTACTTC
TRBJ1-1 many TRBV20-1 TRBD1 CSARTPTGLPTEAFF TGCAGTGCTCGAACCCCGACAGGGCTGCCCACTGAAGCTTTCTTT
TRBJ1-3 few TRBV7-2 . CASTTRGRPGPGEGNTIYF TGTGCCAGCACCACCCGGGGGAGACCGGGACCGGGGGAAGGAAACACCATATATTTT
TRBJ1-2 few TRBV9 . CASSANPGAAIPGYTF TGTGCCAGCAGCGCCAATCCGGGGGCCGCGATCCCCGGCTACACCTTC
TRBJ2-5 few TRBV6-2/TRBV6-3 TRBD1 CASSRGNRGQGANPYQETQYF TGTGCCAGCAGTCGGGGCAACAGGGGACAGGGGGCGAATCCGTACCAAGAGACCCAGTACTTC
TRBJ2-5 . TRBV18 . CASRGEGLLETQYF TGTGCCAGCCGGGGCGAAGGACTTTTAGAGACCCAGTACTTC
TRBJ1-5 few TRBV7-2 TRBD1 CARSGRTGEGYSNQPQHF TGTGCCAGAAGCGGACGGACAGGGGAGGGATATAGCAATCAGCCCCAGCATTTT
TRBJ1-1 . TRBV29-1 . CSVEDLGPHTEAFF TGCAGCGTTGAAGATCTAGGGCCTCACACTGAAGCTTTCTTT
TRBJ1-2 few TRBV9 . CASSVAPETYYYGYTF TGTGCCAGCAGCGTAGCACCGGAGACATATTACTATGGCTACACCTTC